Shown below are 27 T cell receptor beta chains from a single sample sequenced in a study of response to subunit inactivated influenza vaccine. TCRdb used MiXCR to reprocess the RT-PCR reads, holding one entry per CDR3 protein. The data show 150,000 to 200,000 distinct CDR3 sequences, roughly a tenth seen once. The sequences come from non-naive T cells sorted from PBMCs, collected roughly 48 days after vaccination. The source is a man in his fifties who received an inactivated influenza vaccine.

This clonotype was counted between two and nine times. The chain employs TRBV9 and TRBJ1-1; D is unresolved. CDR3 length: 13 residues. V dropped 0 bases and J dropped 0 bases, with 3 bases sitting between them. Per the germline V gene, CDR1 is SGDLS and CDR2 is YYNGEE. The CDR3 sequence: CASSVGMNTEAFF. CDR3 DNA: TGTGCCAGCAGCGTAGGCATGAACACTGAAGCTTTCTTT.

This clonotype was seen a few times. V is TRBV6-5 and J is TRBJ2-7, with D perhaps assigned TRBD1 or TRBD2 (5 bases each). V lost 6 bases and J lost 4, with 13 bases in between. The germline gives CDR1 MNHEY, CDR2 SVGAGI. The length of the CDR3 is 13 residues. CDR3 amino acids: CASRYGGTYEQYF. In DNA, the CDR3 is TGTGCCAGCAGGTATGGGGGAACGTACGAGCAGTACTTC.

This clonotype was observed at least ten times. DNA for the CDR3: TGTGCCAGCAGCGCGCTGACTAATTCGCGGGAGCAGTACTTC. Its protein product is CASSALTNSREQYF. The V call is TRBV7-2, the J call TRBJ2-7, with TRBD2 as a possible D gene (5 bases). The CDR3 sequence is 14 residues long. Germline CDR1 SGHTA, CDR2 FQGNSA. Trimming took 5 bases from V and 7 from J, leaving 18 bases between them.

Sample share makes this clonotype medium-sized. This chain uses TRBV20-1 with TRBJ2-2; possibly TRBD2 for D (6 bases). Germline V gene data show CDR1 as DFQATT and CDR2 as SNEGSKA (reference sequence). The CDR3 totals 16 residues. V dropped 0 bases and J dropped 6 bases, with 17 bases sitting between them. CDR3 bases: TGCAGTGCTAGAGATCCTGGAGGGATGCGTTCCGGGGAGCTGTTTTTT. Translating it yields CSARDPGGMRSGELFF.

CDR3 loop: CASSGGAVGETQYF. The CDR3 bases are TGTGCCAGTAGCGGGGGGGCCGTAGGAGAGACCCAGTACTTC. The chain combines TRBV6-1 with TRBJ2-5; 11 bases line up with TRBD2. Germline CDR1 and CDR2: MNHNS and SASEGT. The trim removed 9 bases at V and 4 bases at J, leaving 7 bases unmatched. The CDR3 contains 14 residues.

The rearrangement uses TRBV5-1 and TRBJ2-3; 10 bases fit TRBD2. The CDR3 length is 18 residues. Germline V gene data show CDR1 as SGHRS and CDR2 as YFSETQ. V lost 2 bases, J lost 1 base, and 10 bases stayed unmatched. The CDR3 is CASSFWSSGTSGTDTQYF. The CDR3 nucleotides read TGCGCCAGCAGCTTTTGGTCTTCCGGGACTAGCGGCACAGATACGCAGTATTTT.

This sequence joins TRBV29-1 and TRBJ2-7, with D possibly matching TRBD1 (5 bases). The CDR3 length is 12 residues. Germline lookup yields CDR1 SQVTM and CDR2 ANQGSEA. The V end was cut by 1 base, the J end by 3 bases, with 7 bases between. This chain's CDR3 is CSVEADSYEQYF. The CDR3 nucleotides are TGCAGCGTTGAAGCCGACAGCTACGAGCAGTACTTC.

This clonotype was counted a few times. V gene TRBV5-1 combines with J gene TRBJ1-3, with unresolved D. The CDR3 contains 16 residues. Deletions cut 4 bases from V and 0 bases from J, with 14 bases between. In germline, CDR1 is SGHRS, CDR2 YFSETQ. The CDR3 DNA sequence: TGCGCCAGCAGCGCACGACCCCGTGGCTCTGGAAACACCATATATTTT. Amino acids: CASSARPRGSGNTIYF. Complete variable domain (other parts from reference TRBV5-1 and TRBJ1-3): KAGVTQTPRYLIKTRGQQVTLSCSPISGHRSVSWYQQTPGQGLQFLFEYFSETQRNKGNFPGRFSGRQFSNSRSEMNVSTLELGDSALYLCASSARPRGSGNTIYFGEGSWLTVV.

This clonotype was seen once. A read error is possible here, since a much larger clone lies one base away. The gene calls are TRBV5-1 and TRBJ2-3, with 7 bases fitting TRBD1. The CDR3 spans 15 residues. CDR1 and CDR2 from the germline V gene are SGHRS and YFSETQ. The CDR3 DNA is TGCGCCAGCGGCAACAGGGGCGCCGGCACAGATCCGCAGTATTTT. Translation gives CASGNRGAGTDPQYF.

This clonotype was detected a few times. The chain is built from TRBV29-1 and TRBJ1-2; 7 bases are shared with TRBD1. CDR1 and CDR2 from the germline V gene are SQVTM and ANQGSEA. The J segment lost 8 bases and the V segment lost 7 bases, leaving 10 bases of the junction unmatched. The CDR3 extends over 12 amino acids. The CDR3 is CSAPEGAGGYTF. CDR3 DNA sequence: TGCAGCGCCCCCGAGGGGGCCGGGGGCTACACCTTC.

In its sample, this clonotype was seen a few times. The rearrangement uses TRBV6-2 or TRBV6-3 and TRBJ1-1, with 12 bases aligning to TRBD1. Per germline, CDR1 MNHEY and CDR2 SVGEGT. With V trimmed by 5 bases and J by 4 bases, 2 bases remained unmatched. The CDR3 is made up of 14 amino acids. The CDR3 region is CASSRGQGATEAFF. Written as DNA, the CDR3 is TGTGCCAGCAGTCGGGGACAGGGGGCCACTGAAGCTTTCTTT.

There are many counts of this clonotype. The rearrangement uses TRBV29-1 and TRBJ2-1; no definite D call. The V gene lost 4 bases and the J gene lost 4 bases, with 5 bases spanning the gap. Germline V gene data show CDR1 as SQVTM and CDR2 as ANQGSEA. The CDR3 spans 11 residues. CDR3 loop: CSVAQYNEQFF. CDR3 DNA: TGCAGCGTTGCGCAATACAATGAGCAGTTCTTC.

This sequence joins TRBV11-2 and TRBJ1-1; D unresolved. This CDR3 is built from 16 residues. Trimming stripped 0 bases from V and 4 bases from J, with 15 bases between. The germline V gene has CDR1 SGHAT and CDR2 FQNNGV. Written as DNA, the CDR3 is TGTGCCAGCAGCTTAGAATTTGGCCGAAAGAGCACTGAAGCTTTCTTT. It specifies CASSLEFGRKSTEAFF.

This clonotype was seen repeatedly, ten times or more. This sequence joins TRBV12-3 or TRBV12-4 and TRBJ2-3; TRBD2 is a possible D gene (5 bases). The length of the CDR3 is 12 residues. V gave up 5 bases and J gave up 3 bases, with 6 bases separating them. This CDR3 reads CASSPGTDTQYF. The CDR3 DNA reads TGTGCCAGCAGTCCGGGGACAGATACGCAGTATTTT.

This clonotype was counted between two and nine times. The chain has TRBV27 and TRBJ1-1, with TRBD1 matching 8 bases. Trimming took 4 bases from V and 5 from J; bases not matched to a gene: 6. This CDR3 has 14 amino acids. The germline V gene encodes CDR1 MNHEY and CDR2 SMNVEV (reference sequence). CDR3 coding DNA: TGTGCCAGCAGTTCTCAGGGGGCAGGGACTGAAGCTTTCTTT. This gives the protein CASSSQGAGTEAFF.

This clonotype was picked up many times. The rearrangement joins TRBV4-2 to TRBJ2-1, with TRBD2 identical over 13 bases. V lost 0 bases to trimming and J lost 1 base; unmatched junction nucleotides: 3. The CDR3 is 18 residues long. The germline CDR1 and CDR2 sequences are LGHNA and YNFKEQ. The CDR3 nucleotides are TGTGCCAGCAGCCAAGATTCGGGACTAGCGGGATCCTACAATGAGCAGTTCTTC. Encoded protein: CASSQDSGLAGSYNEQFF.

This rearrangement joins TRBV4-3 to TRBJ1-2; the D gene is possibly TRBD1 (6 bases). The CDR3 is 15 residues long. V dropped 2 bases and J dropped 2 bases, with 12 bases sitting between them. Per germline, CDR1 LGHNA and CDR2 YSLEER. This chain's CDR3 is CASSQQQGPNYGYTF. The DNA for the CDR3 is TGCGCCAGCAGCCAACAACAGGGTCCCAACTATGGCTACACCTTC.

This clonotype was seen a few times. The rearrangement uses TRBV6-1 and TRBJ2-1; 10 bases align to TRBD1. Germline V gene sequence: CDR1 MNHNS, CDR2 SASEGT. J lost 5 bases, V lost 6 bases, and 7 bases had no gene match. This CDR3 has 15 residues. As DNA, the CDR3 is TGTGCCAGCAGCGAGGGACAGGGGTTCCACAATGAGCAGTTCTTC. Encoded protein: CASSEGQGFHNEQFF.

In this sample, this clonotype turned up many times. The CDR3: CSARDAGLANYGYTF. CDR3 bases: TGCAGTGCTAGAGATGCAGGATTAGCTAACTATGGCTACACCTTC. The gene calls are TRBV20-1 and TRBJ1-2; no clear D. Trimming shortened V by 0 bases and J by 0 bases, and 11 bases separated the two germline ends. The CDR3 has 15 residues. The V gene's germline CDR1 is DFQATT and CDR2 SNEGSKA (reference sequence).

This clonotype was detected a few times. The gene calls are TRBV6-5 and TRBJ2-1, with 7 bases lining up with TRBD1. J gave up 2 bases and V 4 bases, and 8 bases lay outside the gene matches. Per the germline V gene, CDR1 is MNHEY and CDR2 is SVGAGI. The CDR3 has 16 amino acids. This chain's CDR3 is CASSFEPGQTYNEQFF. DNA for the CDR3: TGTGCCAGCAGTTTTGAGCCGGGACAGACCTACAATGAGCAGTTCTTC.

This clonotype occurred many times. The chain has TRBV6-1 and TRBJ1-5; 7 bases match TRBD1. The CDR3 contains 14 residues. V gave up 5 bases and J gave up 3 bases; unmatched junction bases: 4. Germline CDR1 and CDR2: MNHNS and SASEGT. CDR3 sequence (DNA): TGTGCCAGCAGTAAGACAGGGATCAATCAGCCCCAGCATTTT. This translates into CASSKTGINQPQHF.

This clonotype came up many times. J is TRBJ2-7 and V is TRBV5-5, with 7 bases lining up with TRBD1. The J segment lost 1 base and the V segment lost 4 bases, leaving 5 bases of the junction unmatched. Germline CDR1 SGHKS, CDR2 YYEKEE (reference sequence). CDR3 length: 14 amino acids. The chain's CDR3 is CASSLWTGSYEQYF. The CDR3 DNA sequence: TGTGCCAGCAGCCTATGGACAGGATCCTACGAGCAGTACTTC.

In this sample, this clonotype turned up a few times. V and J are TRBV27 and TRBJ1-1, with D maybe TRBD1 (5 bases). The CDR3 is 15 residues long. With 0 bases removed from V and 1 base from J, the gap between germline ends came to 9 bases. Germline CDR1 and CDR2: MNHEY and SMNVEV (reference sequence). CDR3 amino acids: CASSLSRTPNTEAFF. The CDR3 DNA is TGTGCCAGCAGTTTATCTCGGACACCGAACACTGAAGCTTTCTTT.

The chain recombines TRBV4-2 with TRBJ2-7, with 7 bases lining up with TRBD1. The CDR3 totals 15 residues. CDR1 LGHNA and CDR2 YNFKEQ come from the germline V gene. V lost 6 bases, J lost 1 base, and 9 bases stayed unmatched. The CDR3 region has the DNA TGTGCCAGCAGTCTCCCGGGACAGTCATCCTACGAGCAGTACTTC. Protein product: CASSLPGQSSYEQYF.

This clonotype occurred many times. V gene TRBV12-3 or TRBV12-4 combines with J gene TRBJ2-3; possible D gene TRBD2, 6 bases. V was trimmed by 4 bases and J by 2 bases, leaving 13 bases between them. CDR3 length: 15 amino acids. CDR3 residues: CASSSPGLTTDTQYF. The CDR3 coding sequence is TGTGCCAGCAGTTCCCCGGGACTCACCACAGATACGCAGTATTTT.

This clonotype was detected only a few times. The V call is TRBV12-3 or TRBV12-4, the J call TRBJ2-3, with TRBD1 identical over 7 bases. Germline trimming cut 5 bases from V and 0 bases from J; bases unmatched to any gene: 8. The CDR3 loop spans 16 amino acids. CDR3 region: CASSPYRGRSTDTQYF. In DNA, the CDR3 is TGTGCCAGCAGTCCCTACAGGGGCCGGAGCACAGATACGCAGTATTTT.

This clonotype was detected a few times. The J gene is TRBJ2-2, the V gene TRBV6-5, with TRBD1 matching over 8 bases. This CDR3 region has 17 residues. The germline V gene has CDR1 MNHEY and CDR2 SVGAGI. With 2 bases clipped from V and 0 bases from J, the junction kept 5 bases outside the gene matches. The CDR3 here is CASSYNGQGANTGELFF. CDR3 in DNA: TGTGCCAGCAGTTACAACGGACAGGGAGCGAACACCGGGGAGCTGTTTTTT.